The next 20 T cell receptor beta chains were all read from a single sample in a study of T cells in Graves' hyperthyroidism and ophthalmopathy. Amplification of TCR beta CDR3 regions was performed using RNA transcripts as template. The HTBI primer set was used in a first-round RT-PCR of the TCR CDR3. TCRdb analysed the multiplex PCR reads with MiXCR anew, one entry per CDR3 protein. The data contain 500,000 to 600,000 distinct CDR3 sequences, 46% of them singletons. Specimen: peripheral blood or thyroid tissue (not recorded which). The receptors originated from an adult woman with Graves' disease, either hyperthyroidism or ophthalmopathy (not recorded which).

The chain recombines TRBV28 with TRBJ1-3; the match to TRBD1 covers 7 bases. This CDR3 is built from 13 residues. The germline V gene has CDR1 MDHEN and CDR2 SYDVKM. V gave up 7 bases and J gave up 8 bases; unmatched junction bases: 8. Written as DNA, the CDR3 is TGTGCCAGCACAGGGACAGAGAGAGACACCATATATTTT. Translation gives CASTGTERDTIYF.

CDR3 sequence: CASSSGGRTEAFF. Here the CDR3 DNA reads TGTGCCAGCAGCTCAGGGGGCCGGACTGAAGCTTTCTTT. This chain connects TRBV11-3 to TRBJ1-1, with 8 bases that match TRBD1. Trimming removed 4 bases from V and 5 bases from J; junction bases left unmatched: 3. The CDR3 consists of 13 residues. The germline V gene encodes CDR1 SGHNT and CDR2 YENEEA.

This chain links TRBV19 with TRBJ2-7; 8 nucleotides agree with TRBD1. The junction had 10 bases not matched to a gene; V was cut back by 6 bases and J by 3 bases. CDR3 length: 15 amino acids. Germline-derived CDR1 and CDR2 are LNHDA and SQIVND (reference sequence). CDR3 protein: CASRVQGASGYEQYF. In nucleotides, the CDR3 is TGTGCCAGTAGAGTCCAGGGGGCGTCGGGCTACGAGCAGTACTTC.

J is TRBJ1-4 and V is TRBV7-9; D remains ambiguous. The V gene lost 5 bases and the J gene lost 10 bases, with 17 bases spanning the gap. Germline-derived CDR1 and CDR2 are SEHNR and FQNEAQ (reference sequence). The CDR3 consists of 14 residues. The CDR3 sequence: CASSQGAARLKLFF. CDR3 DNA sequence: TGTGCCAGCAGCCAAGGAGCGGCCCGGCTAAAACTGTTTTTT.

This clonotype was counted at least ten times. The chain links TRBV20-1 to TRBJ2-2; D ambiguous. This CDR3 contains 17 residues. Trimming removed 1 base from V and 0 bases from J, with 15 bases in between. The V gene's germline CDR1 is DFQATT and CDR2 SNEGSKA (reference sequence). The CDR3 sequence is CSARGVGWRTNTGELFF. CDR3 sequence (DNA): TGCAGTGCTAGAGGGGTGGGTTGGCGGACGAACACCGGGGAGCTGTTTTTT.

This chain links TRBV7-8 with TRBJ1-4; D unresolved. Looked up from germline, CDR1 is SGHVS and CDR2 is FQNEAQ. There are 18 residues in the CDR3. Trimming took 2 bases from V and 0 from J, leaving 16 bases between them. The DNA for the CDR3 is TGTGCCAGCAGCTTAATTTGGCAGGAGCATGCAACTAATGAAAAACTGTTTTTT. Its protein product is CASSLIWQEHATNEKLFF.

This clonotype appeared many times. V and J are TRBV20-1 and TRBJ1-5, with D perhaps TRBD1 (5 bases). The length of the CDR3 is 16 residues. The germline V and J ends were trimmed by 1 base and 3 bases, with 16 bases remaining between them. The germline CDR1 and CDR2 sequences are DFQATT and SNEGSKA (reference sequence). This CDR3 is CSARVPGIGDNQPQHF. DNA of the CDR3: TGCAGTGCTAGAGTACCAGGGATCGGGGACAATCAGCCCCAGCATTTT.

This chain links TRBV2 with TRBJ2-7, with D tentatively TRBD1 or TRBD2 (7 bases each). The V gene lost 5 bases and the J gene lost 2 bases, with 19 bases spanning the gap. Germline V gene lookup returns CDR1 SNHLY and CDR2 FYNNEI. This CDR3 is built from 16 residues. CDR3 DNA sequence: TGTGCCAGCAGTCTAGGGGGCGGACTAGGGGCCTACGAGCAGTACTTC. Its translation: CASSLGGGLGAYEQYF.

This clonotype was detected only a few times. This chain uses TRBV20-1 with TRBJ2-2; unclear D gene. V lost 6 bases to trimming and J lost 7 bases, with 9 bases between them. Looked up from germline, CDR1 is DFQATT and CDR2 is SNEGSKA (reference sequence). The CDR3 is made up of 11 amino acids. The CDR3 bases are TGCAGTGCCCTCTCTATCGGGGAGCTGTTTTTT. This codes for CSALSIGELFF.

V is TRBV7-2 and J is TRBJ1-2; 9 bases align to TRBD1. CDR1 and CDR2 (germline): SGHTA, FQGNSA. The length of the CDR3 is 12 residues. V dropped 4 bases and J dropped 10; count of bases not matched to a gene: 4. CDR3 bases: TGTGCCAGCAGCTCTCGACAGGGGGTCTACACCTTC. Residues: CASSSRQGVYTF.

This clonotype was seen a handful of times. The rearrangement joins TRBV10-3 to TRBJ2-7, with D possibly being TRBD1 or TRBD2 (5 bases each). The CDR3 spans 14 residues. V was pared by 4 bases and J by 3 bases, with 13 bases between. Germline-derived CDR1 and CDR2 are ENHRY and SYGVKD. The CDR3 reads CAISVGEADYEQYF. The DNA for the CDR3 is TGTGCCATCAGTGTGGGGGAAGCGGACTACGAGCAGTACTTC.

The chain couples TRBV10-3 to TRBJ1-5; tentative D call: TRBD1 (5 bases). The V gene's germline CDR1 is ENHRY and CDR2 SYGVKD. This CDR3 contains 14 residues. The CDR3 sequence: CANQGPYSNQPQHF. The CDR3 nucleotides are TGTGCTAATCAGGGACCTTATAGCAATCAGCCCCAGCATTTT.

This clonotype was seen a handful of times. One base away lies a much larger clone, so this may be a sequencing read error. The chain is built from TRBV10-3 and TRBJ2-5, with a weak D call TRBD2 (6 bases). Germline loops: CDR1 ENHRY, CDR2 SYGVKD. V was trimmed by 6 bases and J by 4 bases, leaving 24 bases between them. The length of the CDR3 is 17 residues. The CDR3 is CAIRPAFGSGEGETQYF. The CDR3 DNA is TGTGCCATCAGACCTGCGTTTGGTAGCGGAGAGGGAGAGACCCAGTACTTC.

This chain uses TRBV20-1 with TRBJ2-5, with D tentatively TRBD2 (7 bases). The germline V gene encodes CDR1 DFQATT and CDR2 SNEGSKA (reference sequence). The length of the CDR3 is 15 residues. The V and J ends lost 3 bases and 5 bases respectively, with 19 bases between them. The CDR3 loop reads CSASFLGGQVETQYF. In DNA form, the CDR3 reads TGCAGTGCTAGTTTTCTCGGGGGGCAGGTGGAGACCCAGTACTTC.

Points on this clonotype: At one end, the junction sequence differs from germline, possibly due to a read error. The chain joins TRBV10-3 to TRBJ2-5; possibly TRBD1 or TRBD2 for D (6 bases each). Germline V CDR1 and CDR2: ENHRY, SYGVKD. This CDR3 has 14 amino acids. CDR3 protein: CATSEGGSKETQYF. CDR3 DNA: TGTGCCACCAGTGAGGGGGGATCGAAGGAGACCCAGTACTTC.

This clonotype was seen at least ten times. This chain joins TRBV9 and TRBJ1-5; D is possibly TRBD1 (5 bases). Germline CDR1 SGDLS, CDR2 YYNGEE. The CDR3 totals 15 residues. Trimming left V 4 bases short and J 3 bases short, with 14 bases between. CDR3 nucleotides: TGTGCCAGCAGCTCCCACGGGGCAGACAATCAGCCCCAGCATTTT. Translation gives CASSSHGADNQPQHF.

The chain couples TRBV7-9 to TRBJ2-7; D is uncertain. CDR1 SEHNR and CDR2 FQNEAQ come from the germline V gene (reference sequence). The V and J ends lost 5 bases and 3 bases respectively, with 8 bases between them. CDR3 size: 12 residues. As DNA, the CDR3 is TGTGCCAGCAGCGCTCGGATCTACGAGCAGTACTTC. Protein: CASSARIYEQYF.

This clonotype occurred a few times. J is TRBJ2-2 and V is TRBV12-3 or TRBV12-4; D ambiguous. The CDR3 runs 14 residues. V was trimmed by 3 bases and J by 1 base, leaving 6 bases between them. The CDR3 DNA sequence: TGTGCCAGCAGTTTTTTAGGGAACACCGGGGAGCTGTTTTTT. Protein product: CASSFLGNTGELFF.

CDR3 nucleotides: TGTGCCAGCAGCTCGGACGGACGCTACGAGCAGTACTTC. Its translation is CASSSDGRYEQYF. V is TRBV7-2 and J is TRBJ2-7; D remains unclear. CDR1 and CDR2 (germline): SGHTA, FQGNSA. V gave up 4 bases and J gave up 3 bases, with 10 bases separating them. This CDR3 has 13 residues.

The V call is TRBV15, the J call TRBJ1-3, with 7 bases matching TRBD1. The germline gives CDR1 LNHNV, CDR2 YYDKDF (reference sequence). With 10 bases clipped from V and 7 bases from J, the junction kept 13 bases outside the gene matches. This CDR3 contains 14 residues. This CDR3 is CASSSDREINTIYF. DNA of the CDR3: TGTGCCAGCAGTTCAGACAGGGAAATCAACACCATATATTTT.